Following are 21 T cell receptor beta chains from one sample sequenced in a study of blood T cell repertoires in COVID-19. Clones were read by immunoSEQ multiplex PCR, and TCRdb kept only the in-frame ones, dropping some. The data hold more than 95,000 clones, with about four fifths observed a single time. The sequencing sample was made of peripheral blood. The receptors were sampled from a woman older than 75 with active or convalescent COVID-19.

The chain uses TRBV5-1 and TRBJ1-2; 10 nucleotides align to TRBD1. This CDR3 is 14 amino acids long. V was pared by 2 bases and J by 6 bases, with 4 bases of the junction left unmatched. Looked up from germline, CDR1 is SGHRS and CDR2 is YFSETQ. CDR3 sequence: CASSLGTGDNGYTF. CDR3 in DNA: TGCGCCAGCAGCTTAGGGACAGGGGACAATGGCTACACCTTC.

This CDR3 is CATGKGAGNTIYF. Written as DNA, the CDR3 is TGTGCTACCGGCAAGGGGGCGGGAAACACCATATATTTT. V usage is TRBV7-9 and J usage is TRBJ1-3, with 7 bases lining up with TRBD1. Germline loops: CDR1 SEHNR, CDR2 FQNEAQ (reference sequence). The CDR3 has 13 residues.

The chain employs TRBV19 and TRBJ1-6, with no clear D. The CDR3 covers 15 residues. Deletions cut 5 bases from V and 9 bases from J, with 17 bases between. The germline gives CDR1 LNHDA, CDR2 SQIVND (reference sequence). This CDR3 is CASSGDGTGGSPLHF. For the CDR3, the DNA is TGTGCCAGTAGTGGAGACGGTACTGGCGGTTCACCCCTCCACTTT.

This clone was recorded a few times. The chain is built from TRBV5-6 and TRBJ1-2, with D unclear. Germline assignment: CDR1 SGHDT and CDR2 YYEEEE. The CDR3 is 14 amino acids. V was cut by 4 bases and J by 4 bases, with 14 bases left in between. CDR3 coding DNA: TGTGCCAGCAGCCGGCGGGGAAACCGCTATGGCTACACCTTC. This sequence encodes CASSRRGNRYGYTF.

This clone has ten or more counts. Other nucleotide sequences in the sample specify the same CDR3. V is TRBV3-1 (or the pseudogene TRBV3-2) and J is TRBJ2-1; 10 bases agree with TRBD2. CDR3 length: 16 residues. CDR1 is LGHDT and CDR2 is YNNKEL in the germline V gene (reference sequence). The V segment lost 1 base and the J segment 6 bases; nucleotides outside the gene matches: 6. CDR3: CASSQVAGGLGNEQFF. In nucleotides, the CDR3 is TGTGCCAGCAGCCAAGTAGCGGGGGGATTGGGCAATGAGCAGTTCTTC.

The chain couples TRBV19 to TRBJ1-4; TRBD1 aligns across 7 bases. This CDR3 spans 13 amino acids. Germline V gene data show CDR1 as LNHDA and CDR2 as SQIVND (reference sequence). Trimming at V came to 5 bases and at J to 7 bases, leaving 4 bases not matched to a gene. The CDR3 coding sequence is TGTGCCAGTAGTGCCCGACAGGGTGAAAAACTGTTTTTT. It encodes CASSARQGEKLFF.

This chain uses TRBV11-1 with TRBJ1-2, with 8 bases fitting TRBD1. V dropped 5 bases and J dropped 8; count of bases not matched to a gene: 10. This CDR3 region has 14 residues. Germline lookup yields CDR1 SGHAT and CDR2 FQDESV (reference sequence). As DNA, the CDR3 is TGTGCCAGCAGCGCTCGGACAGGGCAATACGGCTACACCTTC. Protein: CASSARTGQYGYTF.

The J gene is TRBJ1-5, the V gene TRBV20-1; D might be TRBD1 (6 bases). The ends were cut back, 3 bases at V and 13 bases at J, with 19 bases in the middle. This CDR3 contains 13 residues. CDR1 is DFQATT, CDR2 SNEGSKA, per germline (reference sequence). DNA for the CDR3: TGCAGTGCTAGTCGCGTGGTGGGGGCCCAGCAGCATTTT. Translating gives CSASRVVGAQQHF.

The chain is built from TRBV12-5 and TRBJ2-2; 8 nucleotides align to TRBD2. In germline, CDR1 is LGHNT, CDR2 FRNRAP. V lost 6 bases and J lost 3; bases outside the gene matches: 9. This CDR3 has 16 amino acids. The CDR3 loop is CASGHISGKYTGELFF. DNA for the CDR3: TGTGCTAGTGGCCATATTAGCGGGAAGTACACCGGGGAGCTGTTTTTT.

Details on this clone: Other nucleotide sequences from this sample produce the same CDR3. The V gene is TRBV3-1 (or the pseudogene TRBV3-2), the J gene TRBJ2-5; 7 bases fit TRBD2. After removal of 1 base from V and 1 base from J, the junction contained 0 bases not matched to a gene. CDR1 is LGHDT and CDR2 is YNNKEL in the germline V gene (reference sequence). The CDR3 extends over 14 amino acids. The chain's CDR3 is CASSQAGGQETQYF. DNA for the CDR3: TGTGCCAGCAGCCAAGCGGGGGGCCAAGAGACCCAGTACTTC.

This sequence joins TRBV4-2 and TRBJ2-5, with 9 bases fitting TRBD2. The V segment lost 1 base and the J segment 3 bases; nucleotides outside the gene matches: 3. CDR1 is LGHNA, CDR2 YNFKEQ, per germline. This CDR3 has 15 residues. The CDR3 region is CASSQVRGGEETQYF. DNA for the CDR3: TGTGCCAGCAGCCAAGTTCGCGGGGGGGAAGAGACCCAGTACTTC.

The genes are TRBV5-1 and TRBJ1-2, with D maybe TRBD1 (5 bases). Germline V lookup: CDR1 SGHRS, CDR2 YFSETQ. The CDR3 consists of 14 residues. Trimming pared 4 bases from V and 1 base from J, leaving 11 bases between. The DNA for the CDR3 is TGCGCCAGCAGCCTGACGACAGATAACTATGGCTACACCTTC. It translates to CASSLTTDNYGYTF.

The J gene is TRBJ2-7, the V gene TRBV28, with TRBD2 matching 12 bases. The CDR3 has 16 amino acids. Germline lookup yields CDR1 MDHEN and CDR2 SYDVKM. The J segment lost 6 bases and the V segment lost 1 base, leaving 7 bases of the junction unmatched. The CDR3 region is CASSLFGLAGLGEQYF. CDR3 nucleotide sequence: TGTGCCAGCAGTTTATTCGGACTAGCGGGGCTCGGCGAGCAGTACTTC.

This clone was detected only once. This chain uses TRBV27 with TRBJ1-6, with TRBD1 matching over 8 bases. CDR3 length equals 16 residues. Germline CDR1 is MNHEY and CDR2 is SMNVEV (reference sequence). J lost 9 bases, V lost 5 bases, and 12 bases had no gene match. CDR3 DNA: TGTGCCAGCAGTCCTATCCAGGGGGCAGGAGGTTCACCCCTCCACTTT. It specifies CASSPIQGAGGSPLHF.

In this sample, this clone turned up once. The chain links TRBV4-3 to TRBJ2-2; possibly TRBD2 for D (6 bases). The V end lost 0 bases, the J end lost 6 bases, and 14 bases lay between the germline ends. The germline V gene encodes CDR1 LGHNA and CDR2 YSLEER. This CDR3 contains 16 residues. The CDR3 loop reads CASSQEHGRGAGELFF. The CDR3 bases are TGCGCCAGCAGCCAAGAACACGGGAGAGGTGCCGGGGAGCTGTTTTTT.

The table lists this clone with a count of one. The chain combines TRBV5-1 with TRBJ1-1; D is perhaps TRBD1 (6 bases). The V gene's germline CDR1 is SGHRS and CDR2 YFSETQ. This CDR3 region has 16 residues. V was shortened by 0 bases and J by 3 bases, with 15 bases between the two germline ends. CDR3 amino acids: CASSLARTEGDTEAFF. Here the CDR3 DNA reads TGCGCCAGCAGCTTGGCCAGAACAGAGGGGGACACTGAAGCTTTCTTT. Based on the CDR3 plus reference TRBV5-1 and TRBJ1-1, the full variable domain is KAGVTQTPRYLIKTRGQQVTLSCSPISGHRSVSWYQQTPGQGLQFLFEYFSETQRNKGNFPGRFSGRQFSNSRSEMNVSTLELGDSALYLCASSLARTEGDTEAFFGQGTRLTVV.

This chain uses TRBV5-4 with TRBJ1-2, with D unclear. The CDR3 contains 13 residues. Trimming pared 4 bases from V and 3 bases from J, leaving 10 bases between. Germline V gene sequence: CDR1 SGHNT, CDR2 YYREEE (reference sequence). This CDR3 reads CASSLGGHYGYTF. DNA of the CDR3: TGTGCCAGCAGCCTCGGTGGTCACTATGGCTACACCTTC.

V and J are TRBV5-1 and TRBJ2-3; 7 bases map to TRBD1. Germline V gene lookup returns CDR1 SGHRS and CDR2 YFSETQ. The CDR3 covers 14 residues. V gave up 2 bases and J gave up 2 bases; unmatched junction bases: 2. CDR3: CASSLQGITDTQYF. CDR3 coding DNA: TGCGCCAGCAGCTTACAGGGGATCACAGATACGCAGTATTTT.

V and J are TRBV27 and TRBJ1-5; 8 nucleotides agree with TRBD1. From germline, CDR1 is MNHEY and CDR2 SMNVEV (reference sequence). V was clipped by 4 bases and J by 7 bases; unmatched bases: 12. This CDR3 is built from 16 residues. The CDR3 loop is CASSSHGQGSNQPQHF. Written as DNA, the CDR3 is TGTGCCAGCAGTTCCCATGGACAGGGTAGTAACCAGCCCCAGCATTTT.

The DNA for the CDR3 is TGTGCCAGCAGTCCGGGACTCCAAGAGACCCAGTACTTC. Translating it yields CASSPGLQETQYF. The V call is TRBV12-3 or TRBV12-4, the J call TRBJ2-5; possibly TRBD2 for D (6 bases). Trimming pared 5 bases from V and 1 base from J, leaving 8 bases between. The length of the CDR3 is 13 residues.

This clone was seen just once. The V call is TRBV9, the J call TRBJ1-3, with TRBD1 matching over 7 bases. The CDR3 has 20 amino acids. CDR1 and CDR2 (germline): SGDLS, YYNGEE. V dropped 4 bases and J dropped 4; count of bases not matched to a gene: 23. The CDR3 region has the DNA TGTGCCAGCAGCCCCTTTGGCTGGTCGGGACAGTTAAGGTCCGGAAACACCATATATTTT. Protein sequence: CASSPFGWSGQLRSGNTIYF.